This TCR beta chain was identified during a study of neurological immune-mediated disorders. Time point noted: longitudinal time-point 1 (baseline). 5'RACE with 10-nucleotide random UMIs produced the cDNA. A single run covered 15-18 subjects with over 180 million TCR-beta sequences. TCRdb reprocessed the 5' RACE reads via MiXCR and lists one record per CDR3 protein. The sample yields some 49,000 distinct CDR3 sequences, 10% seen once. This clonotype was detected ten times or more. With 7 bases removed from V and 0 bases from J, the gap between germline ends came to 11 bases. Germline lookup yields CDR1 SGHRS and CDR2 YFSETQ. This CDR3 is 15 amino acids long.

The receptor was derived from a woman aged 35 to 49 in good health. Sequencing used PBMCs. V gene TRBV5-1 combines with J gene TRBJ1-6; no clear D. The CDR3 is CASSIRGSYNSPLHF. CDR3 DNA sequence: TGCGCCAGCTCAATCCGGGGCTCCTATAATTCACCCCTCCACTTT.